These 20 T cell receptor beta chains came from one sample sequenced in a study of T cell repertoires in cytomegalovirus infection. TCRdb reanalysed the reads using MiXCR and keeps one entry per CDR3 protein. The table has about 240,000 distinct CDR3 sequences, around an eighth seen once. Sequencing input: PBMCs. The receptors stem from a human donor in good health (CMV status not recorded). Some clones in this sample may be carry-over from other donors' samples.

This clonotype was recorded many times. The rearrangement links TRBV7-2 to TRBJ1-5, with D unresolved. The CDR3 has 16 amino acids. Germline V gives CDR1 SGHTA, CDR2 FQGNSA. Trimming removed 5 bases at V and 2 bases at J, with 16 bases between. This CDR3 is CASSPGLLAGNQPQHF. CDR3 nucleotide sequence: TGTGCCAGCAGCCCTGGGTTATTAGCTGGCAATCAGCCCCAGCATTTT.

In this sample, this clonotype turned up many times. This chain connects TRBV7-3 to TRBJ2-6; D is undetermined. The CDR3 is 15 residues long. V was cut by 5 bases and J by 2 bases, with 10 bases left in between. Germline V gene data show CDR1 as SGHTA and CDR2 as FQGTGA. The CDR3 DNA is TGTGCCAGCAGCCCGACGTTACCTGGGGCCAACGTCCTGACTTTC. This encodes CASSPTLPGANVLTF. The whole variable domain, remainder taken from reference TRBV7-3 and TRBJ2-6, is GAGVSQTPSNKVTEKGKYVELRCDPISGHTALYWYRQSLGQGPEFLIYFQGTGAADDSGLPNDRFFAVRPEGSVSTLKIQRTERGDSAVYLCASSPTLPGANVLTFGAGSRLTVL.

In this sample, this clonotype turned up many times. The chain is built from TRBV14 and TRBJ2-3, with D tentatively TRBD2 (6 bases). The CDR3 spans 16 residues. The germline V gene has CDR1 SGHDN and CDR2 FVKESK. V was trimmed by 4 bases and J by 1 base, leaving 15 bases between them. CDR3 in amino acids: CASSRAGTLRTDTQYF. Here the CDR3 DNA reads TGTGCCAGCAGCCGTGCCGGGACTCTACGCACAGATACGCAGTATTTT.

This clonotype has ten or more counts. The chain uses TRBV6-2 or TRBV6-3 and TRBJ2-2; 7 bases line up with TRBD1. In germline, CDR1 is MNHEY, CDR2 SVGEGT. V lost 6 bases and J lost 4; bases outside the gene matches: 5. This CDR3 comprises 14 residues. The CDR3 nucleotides read TGTGCCAGCAGGGTAGGGGGCCGCACCGGGGAGCTGTTTTTT. Residues: CASRVGGRTGELFF.

The sample holds a few counts of this clonotype. This rearrangement joins TRBV7-9 to TRBJ2-1; 9 nucleotides agree with TRBD1. Germline V gives CDR1 SEHNR, CDR2 FQNEAQ (reference sequence). The V gene end was trimmed by 1 base and the J gene end by 8 bases; junction bases not matched to a gene: 9. This CDR3 is 16 amino acids long. CDR3 loop: CASSLGSGTGLDEQFF. CDR3 nucleotides: TGTGCCAGCAGCTTAGGTTCCGGGACAGGGTTGGATGAGCAGTTCTTC.

This clonotype was found many times. The chain carries TRBV20-1 and TRBJ2-7; 11 positions agree with TRBD2. CDR3 length: 18 residues. V lost 3 bases to trimming and J lost 5 bases; unmatched junction nucleotides: 18. Looked up from germline, CDR1 is DFQATT and CDR2 is SNEGSKA (reference sequence). CDR3 in amino acids: CSASATSGTLVGDDEQYF. In nucleotides, the CDR3 is TGCAGTGCTAGTGCGACTAGCGGGACCTTAGTTGGGGATGACGAGCAGTACTTC.

This chain uses TRBV28 with TRBJ2-2; no clear D gene. The CDR3 has 14 residues. Germline values: CDR1 MDHEN, CDR2 SYDVKM. V was clipped by 6 bases and J by 6 bases, with 14 bases between them. DNA of the CDR3: TGTGCCAGCAGGCTACCCCGAGAAGCCGGGGAGCTGTTTTTT. Translated, it gives CASRLPREAGELFF.

This clonotype was seen a handful of times. The chain employs TRBV4-1 and TRBJ2-5; 7 bases map to TRBD1. The germline V gene has CDR1 MGHRA and CDR2 YSYEKL. The junction had 7 bases not matched to a gene; V was cut back by 4 bases and J by 8 bases. This CDR3 spans 13 amino acids. The CDR3 sequence: CASSPQTGSTQYF. CDR3 DNA: TGCGCCAGCAGCCCGCAGACAGGGTCCACCCAGTACTTC.

This clonotype was detected ten times or more. J is TRBJ1-2 and V is TRBV7-8; D perhaps matches TRBD1 (5 bases). Trimming stripped 8 bases from V and 7 bases from J, with 23 bases between. The CDR3 covers 15 residues. Germline CDR1 and CDR2: SGHVS and FQNEAQ. CDR3 residues: CASYSRGRSWSGYTF. CDR3 nucleotides: TGTGCCAGCTACTCGAGGGGCCGGTCCTGGAGTGGCTACACCTTC.

Many counts were recorded for this clonotype. V and J are TRBV7-2 and TRBJ1-2; maybe TRBD1 (6 bases). The CDR3 sequence is 13 residues long. Germline V lookup: CDR1 SGHTA, CDR2 FQGNSA. V was clipped by 1 base and J by 8 bases, with 11 bases between them. The CDR3: CASSLGGARGYTF. The CDR3 DNA reads TGTGCCAGCAGCTTAGGGGGGGCTCGGGGCTACACCTTC.

This clonotype was seen many times. This chain connects TRBV28 to TRBJ2-7; 7 nucleotides align to TRBD1. This CDR3 has 13 amino acids. J lost 5 bases, V lost 6 bases, and 7 bases had no gene match. Per the germline V gene, CDR1 is MDHEN and CDR2 is SYDVKM. The CDR3: CASSQDRADEQYF. The CDR3 DNA follows: TGTGCCAGCAGCCAAGACAGGGCTGACGAGCAGTACTTC. Combining the CDR3 with reference TRBV28 and TRBJ2-7 gives the whole variable domain DVKVTQSSRYLVKRTGEKVFLECVQDMDHENMFWYRQDPGLGLRLIYFSYDVKMKEKGDIPEGYSVSREKKERFSLILESASTNQTSMYLCASSQDRADEQYFGPGTRLTVT.

The V gene is TRBV12-3 or TRBV12-4, the J gene TRBJ1-6, with D perhaps TRBD1 (6 bases). Trimming removed 8 bases from V and 8 bases from J, with 16 bases in between. This CDR3 has 14 amino acids. DNA of the CDR3: TGTGCCAGCCGATTACAGGGAGGTGATTCACCCCTCCACTTT. It codes for CASRLQGGDSPLHF.

This chain connects TRBV19 to TRBJ2-1; 9 nucleotides line up with TRBD2. CDR1 is LNHDA, CDR2 SQIVND, per germline (reference sequence). The CDR3 length is 14 residues. V gave up 6 bases and J gave up 14 bases; unmatched junction bases: 14. The CDR3 sequence is CASSFENSGRGEFF. CDR3 coding DNA: TGTGCCAGTAGCTTCGAGAATAGCGGGAGAGGGGAGTTCTTC.

This clonotype was observed at least ten times. The V and J genes are TRBV14 and TRBJ1-4, with D perhaps TRBD1 (6 bases). Germline V lookup: CDR1 SGHDN, CDR2 FVKESK. V lost 6 bases, J lost 10 bases, and 18 bases lay in between. CDR3 length equals 14 residues. The CDR3 coding sequence is TGTGCCAGCAGTCCTCAGGGGAGCTCAGGAAAACTGTTTTTT. Residues: CASSPQGSSGKLFF.

This clonotype was counted many times. The chain employs TRBV28 and TRBJ2-7; TRBD1 agrees at 9 bases. CDR1 is MDHEN, CDR2 SYDVKM, per germline. The V segment lost 7 bases and the J segment 11 bases; nucleotides outside the gene matches: 15. There are 14 residues in the CDR3. In DNA, the CDR3 is TGTGCCAGCACTCTCCCGGGACAGGGTTCGATGGAGTACTTC. Translated, it gives CASTLPGQGSMEYF.

The sample holds many counts of this clonotype. The V gene is TRBV7-8, the J gene TRBJ1-5; D is unresolved. This CDR3 has 13 residues. The V gene's germline CDR1 is SGHVS and CDR2 FQNEAQ. V lost 4 bases, J lost 2 bases, and 6 bases lay in between. CDR3 coding DNA: TGTGCCAGCAGCTCTGGCGGCAATCAGCCCCAGCATTTT. This translates into CASSSGGNQPQHF.

This clonotype appeared many times. This chain links TRBV11-2 with TRBJ1-1; 9 nucleotides agree with TRBD1. The germline V gene encodes CDR1 SGHAT and CDR2 FQNNGV. J was trimmed by 1 base and V by 2 bases; bases with no gene match: 2. The CDR3 covers 15 residues. DNA for the CDR3: TGTGCCAGCAGCTTATGGGACAGGGAGAACACTGAAGCTTTCTTT. This gives the protein CASSLWDRENTEAFF.

Many counts were recorded for this clonotype. This chain links TRBV12-3 or TRBV12-4 with TRBJ2-1; D unresolved. CDR3 length: 11 amino acids. V was pared by 5 bases and J by 7 bases, with 6 bases between. The CDR3 nucleotides are TGTGCCAGCAGTCAGAGGAATGAGCAGTTCTTC. It encodes CASSQRNEQFF.

J is TRBJ2-1 and V is TRBV6-6; the D gene is possibly TRBD1 (6 bases). V was trimmed by 2 bases and J by 3 bases, leaving 26 bases between them. The CDR3 totals 20 residues. Germline V lookup: CDR1 MNHNY, CDR2 SVGAGI (reference sequence). CDR3 amino acids: CASSYPPTAQGSYDYNEQFF. The CDR3 coding sequence is TGTGCCAGCAGTTACCCACCCACGGCTCAGGGGTCCTATGACTACAATGAGCAGTTCTTC.

In its sample, this clonotype was seen a few times. Possible read error: a much larger clone is one base away. The chain combines TRBV7-2 with TRBJ2-7; maybe TRBD2 (6 bases). The germline CDR1 and CDR2 sequences are SGHTA and FQGNSA. The CDR3 spans 15 residues. The CDR3 here is CASSFLASVPYAQYF. CDR3 DNA: TGTGCCAGCAGCTTTCTTGCTAGCGTCCCCTACGCGCAGTACTTC.